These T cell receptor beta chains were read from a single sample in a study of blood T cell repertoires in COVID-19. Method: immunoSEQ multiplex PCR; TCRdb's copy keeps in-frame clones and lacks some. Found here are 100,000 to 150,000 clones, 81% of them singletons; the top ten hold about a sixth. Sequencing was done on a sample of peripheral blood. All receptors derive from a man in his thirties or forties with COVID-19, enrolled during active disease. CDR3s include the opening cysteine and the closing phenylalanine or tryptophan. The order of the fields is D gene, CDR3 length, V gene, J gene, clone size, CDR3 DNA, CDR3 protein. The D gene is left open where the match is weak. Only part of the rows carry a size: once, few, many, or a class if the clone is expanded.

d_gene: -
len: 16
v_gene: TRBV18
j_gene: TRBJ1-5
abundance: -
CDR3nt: TGTGCCAGCTCACAAGACAGTGGGGGAGGTAGTCAGCCCCAGCATTTT
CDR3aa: CASSQDSGGGSQPQHF

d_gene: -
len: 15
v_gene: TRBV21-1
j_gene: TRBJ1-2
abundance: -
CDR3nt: TGTGCCAGCAGCAAATCTTGGCCGTATTTCTATGGCTACACCTTC
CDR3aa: CASSKSWPYFYGYTF

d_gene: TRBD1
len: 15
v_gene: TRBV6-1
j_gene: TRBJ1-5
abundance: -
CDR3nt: TGTGCCAGCAGTGAAGAGGCCGGACAGGGTCAGCCCCAGCATTTT
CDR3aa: CASSEEAGQGQPQHF

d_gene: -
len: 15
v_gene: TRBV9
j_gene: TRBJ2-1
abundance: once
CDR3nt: TGTGCCAGCAGCGTAGCTGAGGCGGAGTACAATGAGCAGTTCTTC
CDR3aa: CASSVAEAEYNEQFF

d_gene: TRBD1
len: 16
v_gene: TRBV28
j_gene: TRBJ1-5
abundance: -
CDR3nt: TGTGCCAGCACCTCGGCGGGGACAGGGTGGGATCAGCCCCAGCATTTT
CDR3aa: CASTSAGTGWDQPQHF

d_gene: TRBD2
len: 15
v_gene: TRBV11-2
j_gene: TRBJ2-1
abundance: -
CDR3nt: TGTGCCAGCAGCTTAGGCGGGAGAGGGAACAATGAGCAGTTCTTC
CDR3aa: CASSLGGRGNNEQFF

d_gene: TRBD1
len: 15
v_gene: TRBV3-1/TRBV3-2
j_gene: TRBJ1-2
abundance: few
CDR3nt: TGTGCCAGCAGCCAAGGGATACAGGGGTACTATGGCTACACCTTC
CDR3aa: CASSQGIQGYYGYTF

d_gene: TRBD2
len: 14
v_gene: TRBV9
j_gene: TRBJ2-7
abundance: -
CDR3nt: TGTGCCAGCAGCCCAAGCGGGGCTACCTACGAGCAGTACTTC
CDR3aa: CASSPSGATYEQYF

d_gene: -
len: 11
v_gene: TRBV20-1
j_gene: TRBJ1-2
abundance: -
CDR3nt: TGCAGTGCTAATCTTAACTATGGCTACACCTTC
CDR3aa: CSANLNYGYTF

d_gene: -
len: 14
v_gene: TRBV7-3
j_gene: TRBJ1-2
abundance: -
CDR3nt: TGTGCCAGCAGCCCCAATCCGGGGATGGGTGGCTACACCTTC
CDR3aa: CASSPNPGMGGYTF

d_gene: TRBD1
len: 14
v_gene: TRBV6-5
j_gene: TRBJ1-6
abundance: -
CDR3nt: TGTGCCAGCATGGGGGGACAGGGAAGATCACCCCTCCACTTT
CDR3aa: CASMGGQGRSPLHF

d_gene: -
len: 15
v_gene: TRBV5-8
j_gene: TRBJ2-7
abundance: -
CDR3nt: TGTGCCAGCAGCTTGGTGGAGGGGAGGTTCCACGAGCAGTACTTC
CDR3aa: CASSLVEGRFHEQYF

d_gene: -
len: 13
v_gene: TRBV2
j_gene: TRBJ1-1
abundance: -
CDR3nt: TGTGCCAGCAGCTCCGACACCAACACTGAAGCTTTCTTT
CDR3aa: CASSSDTNTEAFF

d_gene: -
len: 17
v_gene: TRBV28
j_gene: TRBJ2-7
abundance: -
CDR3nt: TGTGCCAGCAGTTTAATTGGCAGGGGAATACAATCCTACGAGCAGTACTTC
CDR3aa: CASSLIGRGIQSYEQYF

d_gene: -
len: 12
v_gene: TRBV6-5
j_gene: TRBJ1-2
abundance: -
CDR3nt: TGTGCCAGCAGTTACCGGGGGGACGCATTACAATTC
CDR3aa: CASSYRGDALQF

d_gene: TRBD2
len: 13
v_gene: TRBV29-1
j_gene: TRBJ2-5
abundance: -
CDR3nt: TGCAGCGTTGACGGGGGGGTTGGAGAGACCCAGTACTTC
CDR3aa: CSVDGGVGETQYF

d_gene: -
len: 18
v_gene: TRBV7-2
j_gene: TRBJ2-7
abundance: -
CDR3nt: TGTGCCAGCAGCCCGAAGGGGGGGGAAGGCTACTACTCCTACGAGCAGTACTTC
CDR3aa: CASSPKGGEGYYSYEQYF

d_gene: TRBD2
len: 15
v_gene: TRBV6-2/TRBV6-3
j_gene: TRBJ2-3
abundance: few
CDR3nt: TGTGCCAGCAGTTCCTTGGGACTAGGGACAGATACGCAGTATTTT
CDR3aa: CASSSLGLGTDTQYF

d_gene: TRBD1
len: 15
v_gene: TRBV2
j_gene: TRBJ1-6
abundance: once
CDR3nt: TGTGCCAGCGAGTTCCAGGGACAGGGGTGGTCACCCCTCCACTTT
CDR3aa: CASEFQGQGWSPLHF